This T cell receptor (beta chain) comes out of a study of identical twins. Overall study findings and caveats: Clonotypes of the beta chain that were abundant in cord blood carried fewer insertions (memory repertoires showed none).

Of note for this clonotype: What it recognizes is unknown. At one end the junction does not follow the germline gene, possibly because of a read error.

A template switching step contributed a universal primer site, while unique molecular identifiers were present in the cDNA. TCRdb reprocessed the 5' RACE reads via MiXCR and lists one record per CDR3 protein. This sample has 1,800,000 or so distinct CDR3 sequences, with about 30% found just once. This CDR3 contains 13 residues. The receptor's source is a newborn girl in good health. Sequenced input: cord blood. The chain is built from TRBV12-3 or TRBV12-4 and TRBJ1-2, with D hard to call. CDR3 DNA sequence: TGTGCCAGCTCTTTAGAACAGAACTATGGCAACACCTTC. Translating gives CASSLEQNYGNTF.